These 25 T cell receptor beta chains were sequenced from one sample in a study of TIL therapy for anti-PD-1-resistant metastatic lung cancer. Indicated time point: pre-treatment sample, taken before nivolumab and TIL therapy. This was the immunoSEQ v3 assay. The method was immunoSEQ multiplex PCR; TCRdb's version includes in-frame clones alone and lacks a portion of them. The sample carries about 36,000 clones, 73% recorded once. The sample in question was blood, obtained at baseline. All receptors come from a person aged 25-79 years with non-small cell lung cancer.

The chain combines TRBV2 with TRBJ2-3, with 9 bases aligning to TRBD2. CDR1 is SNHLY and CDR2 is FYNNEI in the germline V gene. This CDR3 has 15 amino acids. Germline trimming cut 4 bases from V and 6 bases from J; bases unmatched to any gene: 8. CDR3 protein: CASSVGRGGPDTQYF. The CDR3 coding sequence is TGTGCCAGCAGTGTCGGGCGGGGGGGTCCGGATACGCAGTATTTT.

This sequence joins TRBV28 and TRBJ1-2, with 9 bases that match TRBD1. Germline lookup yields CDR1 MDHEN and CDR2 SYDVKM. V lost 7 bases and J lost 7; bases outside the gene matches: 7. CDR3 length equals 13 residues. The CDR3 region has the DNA TGTGCCAGCATGGGGACAGGGCCCTCTGGCTACACCTTC. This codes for CASMGTGPSGYTF.

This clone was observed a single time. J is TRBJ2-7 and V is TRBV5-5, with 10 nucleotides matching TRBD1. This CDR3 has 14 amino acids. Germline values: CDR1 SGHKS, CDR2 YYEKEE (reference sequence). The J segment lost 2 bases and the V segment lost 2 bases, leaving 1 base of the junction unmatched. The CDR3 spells CASSLDRGPYEQYF. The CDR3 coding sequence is TGTGCCAGCAGCTTAGACAGGGGGCCCTACGAGCAGTACTTC.

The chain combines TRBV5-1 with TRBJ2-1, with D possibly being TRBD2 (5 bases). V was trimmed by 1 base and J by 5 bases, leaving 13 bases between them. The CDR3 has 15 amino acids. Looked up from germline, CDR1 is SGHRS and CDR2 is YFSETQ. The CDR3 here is CASSLSPSRNNEQFF. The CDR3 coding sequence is TGCGCCAGCAGCTTGAGTCCTAGCCGTAACAATGAGCAGTTCTTC.

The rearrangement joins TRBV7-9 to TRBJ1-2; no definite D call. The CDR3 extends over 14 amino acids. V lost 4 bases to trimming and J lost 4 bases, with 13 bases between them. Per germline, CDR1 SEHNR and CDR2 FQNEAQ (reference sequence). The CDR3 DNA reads TGTGCCAGCAGCTCACCCGGGGAAAGCTATGGCTACACCTTC. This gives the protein CASSSPGESYGYTF.

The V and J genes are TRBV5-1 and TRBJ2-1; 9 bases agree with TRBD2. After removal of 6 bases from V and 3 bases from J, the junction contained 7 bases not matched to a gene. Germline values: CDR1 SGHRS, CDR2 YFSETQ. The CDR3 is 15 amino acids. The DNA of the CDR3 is TGCGCCAGCACCCTTAGCGGGAGAGACTACAATGAGCAGTTCTTC. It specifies CASTLSGRDYNEQFF.

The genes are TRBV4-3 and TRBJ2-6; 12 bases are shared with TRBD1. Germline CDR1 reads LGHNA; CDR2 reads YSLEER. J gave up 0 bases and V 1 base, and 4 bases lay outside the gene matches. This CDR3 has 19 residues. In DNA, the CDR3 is TGCGCCAGCAGCCAAGGGGGACAGGGGGCTTTCTCTGGGGCCAACGTCCTGACTTTC. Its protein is CASSQGGQGAFSGANVLTF.

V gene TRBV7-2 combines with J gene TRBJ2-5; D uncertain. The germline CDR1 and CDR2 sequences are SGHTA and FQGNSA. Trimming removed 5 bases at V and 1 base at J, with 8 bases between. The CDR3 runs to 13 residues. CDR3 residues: CASSPDSQETQYF. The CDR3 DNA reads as TGTGCCAGCAGCCCTGATTCCCAAGAGACCCAGTACTTC.

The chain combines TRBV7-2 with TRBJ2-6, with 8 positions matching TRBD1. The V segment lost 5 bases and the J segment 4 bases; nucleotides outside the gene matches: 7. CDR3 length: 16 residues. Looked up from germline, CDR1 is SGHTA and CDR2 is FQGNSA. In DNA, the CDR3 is TGTGCCAGCAGCGCGCAGGGGGCGCCGGGGGCCAACGTCCTGACTTTC. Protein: CASSAQGAPGANVLTF. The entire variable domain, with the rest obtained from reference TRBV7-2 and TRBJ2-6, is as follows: GAGVSQSPSNKVTEKGKDVELRCDPISGHTALYWYRQSLGQGLEFLIYFQGNSAPDKSGLPSDRFSAERTGGSVSTLTIQRTQQEDSAVYLCASSAQGAPGANVLTFGAGSRLTVL.

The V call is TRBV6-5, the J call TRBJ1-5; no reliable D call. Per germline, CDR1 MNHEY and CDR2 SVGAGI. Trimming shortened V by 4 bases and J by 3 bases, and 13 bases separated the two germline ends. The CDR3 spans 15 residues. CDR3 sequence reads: CASSFSRTDNQPQHF. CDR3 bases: TGTGCCAGCAGTTTCTCCAGGACGGACAATCAGCCCCAGCATTTT.

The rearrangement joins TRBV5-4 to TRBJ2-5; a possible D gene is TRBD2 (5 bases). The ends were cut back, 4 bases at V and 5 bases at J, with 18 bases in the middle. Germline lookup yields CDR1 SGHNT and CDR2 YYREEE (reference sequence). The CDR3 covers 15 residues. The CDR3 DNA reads TGTGCCAGCAGCCCCCGGACGGGGTTGCGTGAGACCCAGTACTTC. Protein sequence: CASSPRTGLRETQYF.

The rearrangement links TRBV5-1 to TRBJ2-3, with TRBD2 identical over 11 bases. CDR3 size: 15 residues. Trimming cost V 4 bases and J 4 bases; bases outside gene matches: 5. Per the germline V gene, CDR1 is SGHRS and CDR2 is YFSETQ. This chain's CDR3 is CASSQGLADSDTQYF. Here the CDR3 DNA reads TGCGCCAGCAGCCAGGGACTAGCGGACTCAGATACGCAGTATTTT.

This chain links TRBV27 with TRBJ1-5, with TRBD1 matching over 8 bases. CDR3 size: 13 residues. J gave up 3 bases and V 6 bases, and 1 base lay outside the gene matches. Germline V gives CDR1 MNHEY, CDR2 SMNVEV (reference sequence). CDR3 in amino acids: CASRQGVNQPQHF. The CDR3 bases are TGTGCCAGCAGACAGGGGGTCAATCAGCCCCAGCATTTT.

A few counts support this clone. CDR3 coding DNA: TGCGCCAGCAGCCCAAGGACAGGGTTCAGCACTGAAGCTTTCTTT. Residues: CASSPRTGFSTEAFF. The chain employs TRBV5-1 and TRBJ1-1; 8 nucleotides match TRBD1. This CDR3 has 15 amino acids. V lost 4 bases, J lost 4 bases, and 9 bases stayed unmatched. Germline CDR1 and CDR2: SGHRS and YFSETQ. Looking up the rest from reference TRBV5-1 and TRBJ1-1 gives the full variable domain: KAGVTQTPRYLIKTRGQQVTLSCSPISGHRSVSWYQQTPGQGLQFLFEYFSETQRNKGNFPGRFSGRQFSNSRSEMNVSTLELGDSALYLCASSPRTGFSTEAFFGQGTRLTVV.

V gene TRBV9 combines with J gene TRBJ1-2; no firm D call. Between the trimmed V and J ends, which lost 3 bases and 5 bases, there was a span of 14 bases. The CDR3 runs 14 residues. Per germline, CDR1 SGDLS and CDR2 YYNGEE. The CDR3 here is CASSDSRRTYGYTF. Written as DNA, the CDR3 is TGTGCCAGCAGCGATTCTCGACGGACGTATGGCTACACCTTC.

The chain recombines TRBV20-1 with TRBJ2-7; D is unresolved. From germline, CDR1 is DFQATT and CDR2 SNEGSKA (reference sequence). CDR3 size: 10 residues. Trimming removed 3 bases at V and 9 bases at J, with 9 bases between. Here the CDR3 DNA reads TGCAGTGCTAGCACCCTAGGGCAGTACTTC. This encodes CSASTLGQYF.

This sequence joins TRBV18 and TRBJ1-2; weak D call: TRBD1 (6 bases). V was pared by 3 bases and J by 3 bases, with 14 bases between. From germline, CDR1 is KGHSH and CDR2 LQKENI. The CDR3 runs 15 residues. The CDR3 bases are TGTGCCAGCTCACCGCGACAGGAAGGCGACTATGGCTACACCTTC. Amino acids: CASSPRQEGDYGYTF. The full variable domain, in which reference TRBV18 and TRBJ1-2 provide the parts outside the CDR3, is NAGVMQNPRHLVRRRGQEARLRCSPMKGHSHVYWYRQLPEEGLKFMVYLQKENIIDESGMPKERFSAEFPKEGPSILRIQQVVRGDSAAYFCASSPRQEGDYGYTFGSGTRLTVV.

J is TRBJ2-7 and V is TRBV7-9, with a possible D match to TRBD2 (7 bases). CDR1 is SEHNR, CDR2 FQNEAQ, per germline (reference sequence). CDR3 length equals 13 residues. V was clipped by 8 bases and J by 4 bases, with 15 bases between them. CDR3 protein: CASRGAGIYEQYF. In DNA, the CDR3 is TGTGCCAGCCGGGGGGCCGGAATATACGAGCAGTACTTC.

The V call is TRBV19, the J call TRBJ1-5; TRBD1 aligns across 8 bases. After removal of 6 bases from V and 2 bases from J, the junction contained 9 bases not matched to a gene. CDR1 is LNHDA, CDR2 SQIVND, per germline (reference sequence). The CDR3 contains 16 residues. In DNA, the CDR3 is TGTGCCAGTAGGCCGACAGGGGCGAAAGGCAATCAGCCCCAGCATTTT. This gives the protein CASRPTGAKGNQPQHF. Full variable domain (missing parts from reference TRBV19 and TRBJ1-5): DGGITQSPKYLFRKEGQNVTLSCEQNLNHDAMYWYRQDPGQGLRLIYYSQIVNDFQKGDIAEGYSVSREKKESFPLTVTSAQKNPTAFYLCASRPTGAKGNQPQHFGDGTRLSIL.

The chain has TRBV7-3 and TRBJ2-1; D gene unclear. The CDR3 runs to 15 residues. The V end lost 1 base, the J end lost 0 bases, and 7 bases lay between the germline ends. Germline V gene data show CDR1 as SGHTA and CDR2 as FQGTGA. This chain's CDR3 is CASSLNINSYNEQFF. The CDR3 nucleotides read TGTGCCAGCAGCTTAAATATCAACTCCTACAATGAGCAGTTCTTC.

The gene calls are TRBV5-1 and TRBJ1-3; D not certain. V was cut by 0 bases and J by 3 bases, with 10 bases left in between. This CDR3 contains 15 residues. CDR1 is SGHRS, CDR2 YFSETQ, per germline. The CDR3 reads CASSLEGSNGNTIYF. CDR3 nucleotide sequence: TGCGCCAGCAGCTTGGAGGGAAGCAATGGAAACACCATATATTTT. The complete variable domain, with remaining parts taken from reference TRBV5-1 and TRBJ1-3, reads KAGVTQTPRYLIKTRGQQVTLSCSPISGHRSVSWYQQTPGQGLQFLFEYFSETQRNKGNFPGRFSGRQFSNSRSEMNVSTLELGDSALYLCASSLEGSNGNTIYFGEGSWLTVV.

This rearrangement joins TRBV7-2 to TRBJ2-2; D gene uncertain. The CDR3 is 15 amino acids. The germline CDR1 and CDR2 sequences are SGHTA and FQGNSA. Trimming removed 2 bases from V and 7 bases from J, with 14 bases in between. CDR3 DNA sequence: TGTGCCAGCAGCTTAAATCAGATTCGGAGCGGGGAGCTGTTTTTT. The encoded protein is CASSLNQIRSGELFF.

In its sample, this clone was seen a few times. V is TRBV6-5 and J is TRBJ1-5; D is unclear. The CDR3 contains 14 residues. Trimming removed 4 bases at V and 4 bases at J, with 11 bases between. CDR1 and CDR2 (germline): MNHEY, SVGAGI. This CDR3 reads CASSSGSANQPQHF. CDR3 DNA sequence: TGTGCCAGCAGTTCAGGTAGCGCAAATCAGCCCCAGCATTTT.

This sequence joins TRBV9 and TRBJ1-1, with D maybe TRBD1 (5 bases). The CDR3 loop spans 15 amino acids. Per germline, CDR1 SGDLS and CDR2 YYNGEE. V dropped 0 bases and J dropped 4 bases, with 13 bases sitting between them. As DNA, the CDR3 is TGTGCCAGCAGCGTAGTGGGCGGTGGGGGCACTGAAGCTTTCTTT. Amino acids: CASSVVGGGGTEAFF.

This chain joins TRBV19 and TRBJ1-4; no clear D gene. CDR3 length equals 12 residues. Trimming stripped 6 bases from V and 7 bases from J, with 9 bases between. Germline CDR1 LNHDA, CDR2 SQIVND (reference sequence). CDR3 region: CASSHGSEKLFF. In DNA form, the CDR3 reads TGTGCCAGTAGCCACGGGAGTGAAAAACTGTTTTTT.